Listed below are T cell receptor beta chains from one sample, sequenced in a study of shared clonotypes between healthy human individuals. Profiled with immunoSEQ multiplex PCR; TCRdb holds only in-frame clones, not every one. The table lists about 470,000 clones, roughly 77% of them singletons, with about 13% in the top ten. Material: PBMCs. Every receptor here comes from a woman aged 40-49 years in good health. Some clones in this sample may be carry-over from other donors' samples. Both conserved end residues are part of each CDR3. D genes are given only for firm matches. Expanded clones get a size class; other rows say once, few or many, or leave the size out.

TGTGCCAGTAGTGCGACTAGCCTAGGGTCTGGGGCCAACGTCCTGACTTTC CASSATSLGSGANVLTF TRBD2 . TRBJ2-6 17 TRBV19
TGTGCCAGCAGCGTAGGGGGCCAAACCGGCGGCTACACCTTC CASSVGGQTGGYTF . . TRBJ1-2 14 TRBV9
TGTGCCACCAGCACAGGGGGCACCTACGAGCAGTACTTC CATSTGGTYEQYF TRBD1 . TRBJ2-7 13 TRBV15
TGTGCCAGCTCACCATCCGCGGGATCTCCAGAGCAGTACTTC CASSPSAGSPEQYF . . TRBJ2-7 14 TRBV18
TGTGCCAGCAGTAGGACCCCCCCCTACAATGAGCAGTTCTTC CASSRTPPYNEQFF . . TRBJ2-1 14 TRBV6-5
TGTGCCAGCAGCTTAGATGTAGGCGAGCAGTACTTC CASSLDVGEQYF . . TRBJ2-7 12 TRBV7-3
TGTGCCAGCACCACGAGGACAGGGAACACCGGGGAGCTGTTTTTT CASTTRTGNTGELFF TRBD1 . TRBJ2-2 15 TRBV7-2
TGTGCCAGCTCACGCGGGACCGCCAAGAACACTGAAGCTTTCTTT CASSRGTAKNTEAFF . once TRBJ1-1 15 TRBV18
TGTGCCTGGAGTGTACGGGGGGCCCAGCCCCAGCATTTT CAWSVRGAQPQHF . . TRBJ1-5 13 TRBV30
TGTGCCAGCAGTTTAGGGTACAGGTTCTATGGCTACACCTTC CASSLGYRFYGYTF . . TRBJ1-2 14 TRBV28
TGTGCCAGCAGTCCCGTCCGGAACACTGAAGCTTTCTTT CASSPVRNTEAFF . . TRBJ1-1 13 TRBV6-5
TGTGCCAGCAGCGTAAGACCTGTTGACACTGAAGCTTTCTTT CASSVRPVDTEAFF . . TRBJ1-1 14 TRBV7-6
TGTGCCAGCAGGGGGGGGACTACCCCCTACAATGAGCAGTTCTTC CASRGGTTPYNEQFF TRBD2 . TRBJ2-1 15 TRBV6-5
TGTGCCACGCGACAGGTTAATGAGCAGTTCTTC CATRQVNEQFF . . TRBJ2-1 11 TRBV27
TGTGCCAGCAGCGTAGGAGCCGCAGGCACTGAAGCTTTCTTT CASSVGAAGTEAFF . . TRBJ1-1 14 TRBV9
TGCAGCGTTGACATAACAGGATACGTAGCTTTCTTT CSVDITGYVAFF . . TRBJ1-1 12 TRBV29-1
TGCGCCAGCAGCTTGGGAGGCGGGAGAGGAGAGACCCAGTACTTC CASSLGGGRGETQYF TRBD2 . TRBJ2-5 15 TRBV5-1
TGTGCCTGGAGTGTAATAGGCCGATCTAGGGCTGAAGCTTTCTTT CAWSVIGRSRAEAFF . . TRBJ1-1 15 TRBV30
TGTGCCAGCAGCTTATGGACAGGGGGTTATGGCTACACCTTC CASSLWTGGYGYTF TRBD1 . TRBJ1-2 14 TRBV7-2
TGCGCCAGCAGTGAGGAACAGGGAGACTATGGCTACACCTTC CASSEEQGDYGYTF . many TRBJ1-2 14 TRBV10-1
TGTGCCAGCAGGCCTCCATATAACTATGGCTACACCTTC CASRPPYNYGYTF . . TRBJ1-2 13 TRBV28
TGTGCCAGCAGTTTAAGCGGGGGCGCAGATCAGCCCCAGCATTTT CASSLSGGADQPQHF . . TRBJ1-5 15 TRBV28
TGCGCCAGCAGCCCGGGGGACCGAGAGCCGGATACGCAGTATTTT CASSPGDREPDTQYF . . TRBJ2-3 15 TRBV5-1
TGTGCCAGCAGCTTTCAGGGAGTCGGGGAGACCCAGTACTTC CASSFQGVGETQYF . . TRBJ2-5 14 TRBV7-8
TGTGCCAGCAGCTACTCGCGGGACAGCTATGGCTACACCTTC CASSYSRDSYGYTF TRBD1 . TRBJ1-2 14 TRBV5-4
TGTGCCAGCAGCTTGGGGGGAGGGCCGGAGACCCAGTACTTC CASSLGGGPETQYF TRBD2 once TRBJ2-5 14 TRBV5-4
TGCGCCAGCAGCCGCACGCTAGAGGATGGGTACGAGCAGTACTTC CASSRTLEDGYEQYF . . TRBJ2-7 15 TRBV5-1
TGTGCCATCAGTGATGGACAGGCGGGCGGCTACACCTTC CAISDGQAGGYTF TRBD1 . TRBJ1-2 13 TRBV10-3
TGTGCCAGCTCACCAGATTCGTCCGAGCAGTACTTC CASSPDSSEQYF . . TRBJ2-7 12 TRBV18
TGTGCCAGCAGTTTCACGCAAGGGACATCTTTAGGCTACACCTTC CASSFTQGTSLGYTF . . TRBJ1-2 15 TRBV27
TGTGCCAGTAGGGAGGGACTTCCCTCGGACATATATTTT CASREGLPSDIYF . . TRBJ1-3 13 TRBV28
TGCAGCGTTGAAGGGGACAGAAACATTCAGTACTTC CSVEGDRNIQYF TRBD1 many TRBJ2-4 12 TRBV29-1
TGCGCCAGCAGCCTGACTAGCGGGGGCACAGATACGCAGTATTTT CASSLTSGGTDTQYF TRBD2 . TRBJ2-3 15 TRBV5-1
TGCGCCAGCAGCCAGGGAGGGGGATCCTACAATGAGCAGTTCTTC CASSQGGGSYNEQFF . . TRBJ2-1 15 TRBV4-3
TGTGCCAGTAGTCGAAGATCGTACAATGAGCAGTTCTTC CASSRRSYNEQFF . few TRBJ2-1 13 TRBV19
TGCAGCGTTGAAGGAAGTTACAGGGGGCGTGCAGGGGAGCTGTTTTTT CSVEGSYRGRAGELFF TRBD1 few TRBJ2-2 16 TRBV29-1
TGTGCCAGTAGTCCCGACAGAAATCAGCCCCAGCATTTT CASSPDRNQPQHF . . TRBJ1-5 13 TRBV19
TGTGCCAGCACCCACAGGGTCGGGGATGGCTACACCTTC CASTHRVGDGYTF . . TRBJ1-2 13 TRBV5-4
TGTGCCAGCAGCTTCCCGCCTCCCAGGGGGCTTTGGGGCTACACCTTC CASSFPPPRGLWGYTF TRBD1 once TRBJ1-2 16 TRBV28
TGTGCCAGCAGTTTGGGGGTCCTCCCTGGGGAGCTGTTTTTT CASSLGVLPGELFF . . TRBJ2-2 14 TRBV27
TGTGCCAGCTTTGGAACAGGGCTCAATCAGCCCCAGCATTTT CASFGTGLNQPQHF . . TRBJ1-5 14 TRBV28
TGTGCCAGCAGTGACCAAGAGTACAATGAGCAGTTCTTC CASSDQEYNEQFF . . TRBJ2-1 13 TRBV6-1
TGCGCCAGCAGCCAAACCGGCACAGGGTATGGCTACACCTTC CASSQTGTGYGYTF . . TRBJ1-2 14 TRBV4-3
TGTGCCAGCAGCAGGACAGGGGTGGAAAACATTCAGTACTTC CASSRTGVENIQYF TRBD1 . TRBJ2-4 14 TRBV5-8
TGTGCCAGCAGCTCACGACGTGGAGGTGAGGATGAGCAGTTCTTC CASSSRRGGEDEQFF . . TRBJ2-1 15 TRBV7-3
TGTGCCAGCAGTGAAGTTGGGGGCGGAGAGACCCAGTACTTC CASSEVGGGETQYF . . TRBJ2-5 14 TRBV25-1
TGTGCCAGCAGCTTTAGGTCGGGACACGATGAAAAACTGTTTTTT CASSFRSGHDEKLFF . . TRBJ1-4 15 TRBV7-9
TGTGCCAGCAGCGTAGATTCGGGACTTCTGAACACTGAAGCTTTCTTT CASSVDSGLLNTEAFF . . TRBJ1-1 16 TRBV9
TGTGCCAGCAGCTTAATGGACCCCACAGATACGCAGTATTTT CASSLMDPTDTQYF . . TRBJ2-3 14 TRBV7-9